This T cell receptor (beta chain) comes out of a study of blood T cell repertoires in COVID-19. Study overall: Sources were T cells, B-cell-depleted T cells, or PBMCs; the material itself was cDNA or gDNA.

This clone was observed a single time. Original processing notes: Reference gene primer amplification yielded estimated nucleated cell counts. Data came from immunoSEQ multiplex PCR; TCRdb stores just in-frame clones and leaves some out. For V, J and clone size, that table is used; D and trimming come from the DNA. The profile shows roughly 170,000 clones, about 86% of them singletons. This sequence was found in a woman under 30 who had recovered from COVID-19. The sample comprised peripheral blood.

The CDR3 protein is CASSRGTGAATNEKLFF. The CDR3 nucleotides are TGCGCCAGCAGTCGAGGCACAGGGGCGGCGACTAATGAAAAACTGTTTTTT. The chain recombines TRBV23-1 with TRBJ1-4; 7 bases map to TRBD1. TRBV23-1 is an ORF, and what it does is uncertain. J was trimmed by 2 bases and V by 4 bases; bases with no gene match: 10. The CDR3 contains 17 residues.